The T cell receptor beta chain under discussion was sequenced for a study of shared clonotypes between healthy human individuals. The method was immunoSEQ multiplex PCR; TCRdb's version includes in-frame clones alone and lacks a portion of them. The sample consists of 800,000 to 1,200,000 clones, approximately 80% of them appearing once. Sequenced: memory CD4+ T cells from PBMCs. Subset in this sample: CD45RA-negative fraction. This TCR was sampled from a man between 18 and 35 years old in good health. Some clones in this sample may be carry-over from other donors' samples.

The CDR3 sequence: CASSRADLYEQYF. The CDR3 bases are TGTGCCAGCAGTAGGGCAGACCTCTACGAGCAGTACTTC. The rearrangement links TRBV28 to TRBJ2-5; D is unclear. The J call may be faulty, since TRBJ2-7 better matches the DNA end. This CDR3 has 13 residues. Germline V lookup: CDR1 MDHEN, CDR2 SYDVKM.